The TCR beta chain under discussion was sequenced for a study of shared clonotypes between healthy human individuals. Study-level findings and limits: It was only blood that was sampled, and tissue repertoires likely differ.

The study drew its donors from healthy HIV-negative adults without recent acute infections or vaccinations. Worth noting for this clone: Its antigen is currently unknown.

This CDR3 comprises 15 residues. Germline CDR1 reads SGDLS; CDR2 reads YYNGEE. Trimming stripped 3 bases from V and 4 bases from J, with 16 bases between. The study ran the assay at deep level. Profiled with immunoSEQ multiplex PCR; TCRdb holds only in-frame clones, not every one. In the table there are under 2.5 million clones, 92% of which are singletons. The genes are TRBV9 and TRBJ1-2; TRBD1 might be the D (5 bases). This sequence originates from a man between 18 and 29 years old in good health. Some clones in this sample may be carry-over from other donors' samples. The sample taken for sequencing was naive CD4+ T cells from PBMCs. Documented subset: CD45RA+ positively selected. The CDR3 region has the DNA TGTGCCAGCAGCGGACTAAAGGACATTCGCTATGGCTACACCTTC. Its translation: CASSGLKDIRYGYTF.